One sample yielded the 30 T cell receptor beta chains listed below, sequenced in a study of blood T cell repertoires in COVID-19. The assay was immunoSEQ multiplex PCR, and TCRdb's table has in-frame clones only and misses some. This table holds 150,000 or so clones, approximately 84% found once. Sequencing was performed on PBMCs or T cells enriched from blood (not recorded which). Source of these receptors: a woman aged 40 to 50 with acute COVID-19.

The V call is TRBV5-6, the J call TRBJ1-2, with TRBD1 as a possible D gene (5 bases). Germline CDR1 reads SGHDT; CDR2 reads YYEEEE. The V and J ends lost 0 bases and 5 bases respectively, with 8 bases between them. The CDR3 has 13 residues. The CDR3 is CASSLDRFYGYTF. CDR3 DNA sequence: TGTGCCAGCAGCTTGGACAGGTTTTATGGCTACACCTTC.

The chain employs TRBV5-1 and TRBJ1-1; no reliable D call. This CDR3 region has 13 residues. V was pared by 6 bases and J by 4 bases, with 13 bases between. The germline V gene has CDR1 SGHRS and CDR2 YFSETQ. The CDR3 protein is CASTPGLGTEAFF. The DNA for the CDR3 is TGCGCCAGCACCCCGGGTCTAGGCACTGAAGCTTTCTTT.

This chain connects TRBV11-2 to TRBJ2-2; D unclear. The CDR3 contains 14 residues. Deletions cut 1 base from V and 7 bases from J, with 10 bases between. Germline values: CDR1 SGHAT, CDR2 FQNNGV. This CDR3 reads CASSLVRRYGELFF. For the CDR3, the DNA is TGTGCCAGCAGCTTAGTCCGGCGGTACGGGGAGCTGTTTTTT. Based on the CDR3 plus reference TRBV11-2 and TRBJ2-2, the full variable domain is EAGVAQSPRYKIIEKRQSVAFWCNPISGHATLYWYQQILGQGPKLLIQFQNNGVVDDSQLPKDRFSAERLKGVDSTLKIQPAKLEDSAVYLCASSLVRRYGELFFGEGSRLTVL.

This clone came up a few times. This chain joins TRBV6-5 and TRBJ2-5; 9 bases line up with TRBD2. Looked up from germline, CDR1 is MNHEY and CDR2 is SVGAGI. This CDR3 is built from 14 residues. The V segment lost 8 bases and the J segment 4 bases; nucleotides outside the gene matches: 8. The chain's CDR3 is CASLTSGMGETQYF. The CDR3 DNA reads TGTGCCAGCCTGACTAGCGGCATGGGAGAGACCCAGTACTTC.

The chain links TRBV2 to TRBJ1-6; tentatively, D is TRBD1 (6 bases). Germline V gene lookup returns CDR1 SNHLY and CDR2 FYNNEI. V lost 6 bases, J lost 0 bases, and 12 bases lay in between. The CDR3 runs to 16 residues. The CDR3 protein is CASRPGASSYNSPLHF. CDR3 in DNA: TGTGCCAGCAGACCAGGGGCGAGCTCCTATAATTCACCCCTCCACTTT.

This clone was counted a single time. The chain couples TRBV7-3 to TRBJ1-1; a possible D gene is TRBD1 (6 bases). Germline V gives CDR1 SGHTA, CDR2 FQGTGA. Between the trimmed V and J ends, which lost 6 bases and 3 bases, there was a span of 11 bases. The CDR3 contains 13 residues. The CDR3 DNA reads TGTGCCAGCAGGAGCCCAGGGGACACTGAAGCTTTCTTT. The encoded protein is CASRSPGDTEAFF.

This rearrangement joins TRBV5-6 to TRBJ2-5; 14 positions match TRBD2. The J segment lost 3 bases and the V segment lost 1 base, leaving 8 bases of the junction unmatched. This CDR3 region has 18 residues. Looked up from germline, CDR1 is SGHDT and CDR2 is YYEEEE. The CDR3 DNA reads TGTGCCAGCAGCTTGTCGGGACTAGCGGGAGTCTGGGAAGAGACCCAGTACTTC. Translation: CASSLSGLAGVWEETQYF.

Only one count was recorded for this clone. The rearrangement uses TRBV5-1 and TRBJ2-3; tentative D call: TRBD1 (6 bases). The CDR3 runs 13 residues. From germline, CDR1 is SGHRS and CDR2 YFSETQ. V was cut by 4 bases and J by 5 bases, with 11 bases left in between. The CDR3 DNA reads TGCGCCAGCAGCAACCAGGGGCAAGATACGCAGTATTTT. Amino acid sequence: CASSNQGQDTQYF.

This chain joins TRBV14 and TRBJ2-7, with TRBD2 identical over 10 bases. Germline CDR1 is SGHDN and CDR2 is FVKESK. The CDR3 is 16 amino acids. The trim removed 4 bases at V and 5 bases at J, leaving 11 bases unmatched. CDR3: CASSPILAGYADEQYF. The CDR3 DNA sequence: TGTGCCAGCAGCCCTATACTAGCGGGATATGCGGACGAGCAGTACTTC.

The rearrangement joins TRBV24-1 to TRBJ2-3, with 11 bases aligning to TRBD2. CDR3 length: 19 amino acids. The V gene end was trimmed by 1 base and the J gene end by 4 bases; junction bases not matched to a gene: 12. Germline CDR1 is KGHDR and CDR2 is SFDVKD. The DNA for the CDR3 is TGTGCCACCAGTGATTTAGGCCTAGAACTAGCGGGAGTTCCAGATACGCAGTATTTT. Protein: CATSDLGLELAGVPDTQYF.

The rearrangement uses TRBV3-1 (or the pseudogene TRBV3-2) and TRBJ1-1; D is possibly TRBD1 (5 bases). This CDR3 is 15 amino acids long. The germline V and J ends were trimmed by 2 bases and 5 bases, with 15 bases remaining between them. Looked up from germline, CDR1 is LGHDT and CDR2 is YNNKEL (reference sequence). The CDR3 region is CASSQSWSGATEAFF. Written as DNA, the CDR3 is TGTGCCAGCAGCCAAAGTTGGAGCGGGGCGACTGAAGCTTTCTTT.

This clone turned up a few times. The rearrangement links TRBV6-5 to TRBJ1-6; perhaps TRBD1 as D (5 bases). The CDR3 length is 15 residues. V shed 7 bases and J shed 10 bases, with 20 bases lying between them. The germline V gene has CDR1 MNHEY and CDR2 SVGAGI. The CDR3 region is CASTQSLRVHSPLHF. CDR3 coding DNA: TGTGCCAGCACCCAATCTCTCAGGGTACACTCACCCCTCCACTTT.

About this clone: It is unclear where the CDR3 begins or ends on the DNA, so no DNA is shown, and the CDR3 is as TCRdb lists it. The V gene is TRBV28, the J gene TRBJ1-2. The CDR3 comprises 12 residues, both ends counted. Germline values: CDR1 MDHEN, CDR2 SYDVKM. CDR3 region: CASSSSADGYTF.

J is TRBJ1-2 and V is TRBV11-1; unclear D gene. The CDR3 totals 12 residues. CDR1 is SGHAT and CDR2 is FQDESV in the germline V gene (reference sequence). Deletions cut 5 bases from V and 5 bases from J, with 9 bases between. CDR3 loop: CASSHEIYGYTF. The CDR3 DNA reads TGTGCCAGCAGCCACGAGATTTATGGCTACACCTTC.

The gene calls are TRBV7-9 and TRBJ1-1; D is possibly TRBD1 (5 bases). Trimming stripped 5 bases from V and 3 bases from J, with 22 bases between. The CDR3 consists of 17 residues. CDR1 and CDR2 (germline): SEHNR, FQNEAQ (reference sequence). CDR3 DNA: TGTGCCAGCAGCCCACAGGTTGCCTGGGTCGATGACACTGAAGCTTTCTTT. Protein product: CASSPQVAWVDDTEAFF.

The genes are TRBV18 and TRBJ2-1; tentative D call: TRBD2 (6 bases). Trimming pared 2 bases from V and 10 bases from J, leaving 18 bases between. From germline, CDR1 is KGHSH and CDR2 LQKENI. This CDR3 spans 15 amino acids. The CDR3 loop reads CASSPEDDAGGEQFF. DNA for the CDR3: TGTGCCAGCTCACCAGAGGACGACGCAGGAGGGGAGCAGTTCTTC.

The rearrangement joins TRBV19 to TRBJ1-2; 12 nucleotides align to TRBD1. In germline, CDR1 is LNHDA, CDR2 SQIVND (reference sequence). With V trimmed by 3 bases and J by 7 bases, 6 bases remained unmatched. CDR3 length equals 15 residues. The CDR3 spells CASSMGQGASFGYTF. In nucleotides, the CDR3 is TGTGCCAGTAGTATGGGACAGGGGGCGAGTTTTGGCTACACCTTC.

The chain links TRBV30 to TRBJ1-1; D remains unclear. This CDR3 has 12 amino acids. Between the trimmed V and J ends, which lost 1 base and 4 bases, there was a span of 7 bases. Germline CDR1 GTSNPN, CDR2 SVGIG (reference sequence). CDR3 sequence: CAWSAASTEAFF. The CDR3 nucleotides read TGTGCCTGGAGTGCAGCTAGCACTGAAGCTTTCTTT.

This sequence joins TRBV9 and TRBJ2-3, with a possible D match to TRBD1 (5 bases). Deletions cut 0 bases from V and 3 bases from J, with 20 bases between. The CDR3 consists of 18 residues. Germline V gene data show CDR1 as SGDLS and CDR2 as YYNGEE. The CDR3 nucleotides are TGTGCCAGCAGCGTAGGGGGCGTTAGGGTAGCACCTACAGATACGCAGTATTTT. Amino acids: CASSVGGVRVAPTDTQYF.

The chain links TRBV2 to TRBJ2-6, with D maybe TRBD1 (6 bases). The ends were cut back, 2 bases at V and 0 bases at J, with 8 bases in the middle. Germline V gives CDR1 SNHLY, CDR2 FYNNEI. This CDR3 region has 16 residues. The CDR3 is CASSERGFSGANVLTF. The DNA for the CDR3 is TGTGCCAGCAGTGAAAGGGGGTTCTCTGGGGCCAACGTCCTGACTTTC.

J is TRBJ2-1 and V is TRBV10-3, with 8 bases aligning to TRBD2. Trimming removed 4 bases from V and 6 bases from J; junction bases left unmatched: 8. This CDR3 contains 15 residues. The V gene's germline CDR1 is ENHRY and CDR2 SYGVKD. CDR3 loop: CAISGTGGPINEQFF. The CDR3, as DNA: TGTGCCATCAGTGGGACGGGAGGGCCCATCAATGAGCAGTTCTTC.

This clone was seen only a few times. The chain's CDR3 is CASSDHLRGGYTF. The CDR3 DNA is TGTGCCAGCAGTGACCACCTCCGAGGTGGCTACACCTTC. V and J are TRBV25-1 and TRBJ1-2; no clear D gene. Trimming removed 3 bases from V and 7 bases from J, with 12 bases in between. Per the germline V gene, CDR1 is MGHDK and CDR2 is SYGVNS. This CDR3 spans 13 amino acids.

The chain joins TRBV5-1 to TRBJ2-7; D may be TRBD1 (6 bases). Trimming left V 3 bases short and J 2 bases short, with 18 bases between. The CDR3 covers 16 residues. The germline gives CDR1 SGHRS, CDR2 YFSETQ. This CDR3 is CASSSDLDRRPYEQYF. The CDR3 DNA reads TGCGCCAGCAGCTCCGATCTGGACAGACGGCCCTACGAGCAGTACTTC.

The chain recombines TRBV7-2 with TRBJ1-2; the match to TRBD1 covers 7 bases. CDR1 and CDR2 (germline): SGHTA, FQGNSA. V was pared by 5 bases and J by 8 bases, with 8 bases of the junction left unmatched. The CDR3 has 13 amino acids. The CDR3 DNA is TGTGCCAGCAGCGACCGACAGGGTATAGGCTACACCTTC. Residues: CASSDRQGIGYTF.

The chain is built from TRBV5-6 and TRBJ1-1; perhaps TRBD1 as D (6 bases). Trimming stripped 4 bases from V and 4 bases from J, with 14 bases between. Germline V gene data show CDR1 as SGHDT and CDR2 as YYEEEE. This CDR3 has 14 amino acids. The CDR3 is CASSLLTGFTEAFF. CDR3 coding DNA: TGTGCCAGCAGCCTACTTACAGGGTTCACTGAAGCTTTCTTT.

The chain carries TRBV20-1 and TRBJ2-1, with TRBD2 as a possible D gene (6 bases). This CDR3 is 15 amino acids long. Trimming shortened V by 3 bases and J by 0 bases, and 12 bases separated the two germline ends. Per the germline V gene, CDR1 is DFQATT and CDR2 is SNEGSKA (reference sequence). The chain's CDR3 is CSASRHGSSYNEQFF. CDR3 DNA: TGCAGTGCTAGTAGGCACGGGAGCTCCTACAATGAGCAGTTCTTC.

This chain connects TRBV3-1 (or the pseudogene TRBV3-2) to TRBJ2-5, with D uncertain. Germline V CDR1 and CDR2: LGHDT, YNNKEL (reference sequence). V lost 0 bases, J lost 6 bases, and 8 bases lay in between. This CDR3 comprises 13 residues. CDR3 DNA: TGTGCCAGCAGCCAAGATAGCTTGAAGACCCAGTACTTC. Translated, it gives CASSQDSLKTQYF.

The V and J genes are TRBV4-1 and TRBJ2-7, with a tentative D call TRBD2 (5 bases). V was trimmed by 4 bases and J by 6 bases, leaving 16 bases between them. CDR1 and CDR2 (germline): MGHRA, YSYEKL. The CDR3 totals 14 residues. The DNA of the CDR3 is TGCGCCAGCAGCCGTACTAGTATAGTAAGCGAGCAGTACTTC. This gives the protein CASSRTSIVSEQYF.

The chain combines TRBV2 with TRBJ1-4; 7 nucleotides align to TRBD1. This CDR3 spans 14 amino acids. Germline V lookup: CDR1 SNHLY, CDR2 FYNNEI. V trimming: 7 bases; J trimming: 1 base; junction bases outside the gene matches: 3. The CDR3 DNA is TGTGCCAGCACCCGGGACAGAACTAATGAAAAACTGTTTTTT. Translated, it gives CASTRDRTNEKLFF.

V usage is TRBV18 and J usage is TRBJ2-2; 9 nucleotides agree with TRBD2. CDR3 length equals 16 residues. V was pared by 0 bases and J by 3 bases, with 2 bases of the junction left unmatched. Germline-derived CDR1 and CDR2 are KGHSH and LQKENI. Here the CDR3 DNA reads TGTGCCAGCTCACCACCCGGCGGGAGGGACACCGGGGAGCTGTTTTTT. Its translation: CASSPPGGRDTGELFF.